Listed below are T cell receptor beta chains from one sample, sequenced in a study of early T cells in non-severe SARS-CoV-2 infection. TCRdb used MiXCR to reprocess the 5' RACE reads, holding one entry per CDR3 protein. The sample lists about 49,000 distinct CDR3 sequences, about 12% occurring once. The material was whole blood, obtained at baseline. The source of these receptors is an adult who was a healthcare worker with PCR-confirmed SARS-CoV-2 infection or an uninfected control (not recorded which). CDR3s include the opening cysteine and the closing phenylalanine or tryptophan. A D gene is named only where the DNA matches it firmly. Size values are once, few and many counts, or a class for expanded clones, and some rows have none.

j_gene | v_gene | abundance | d_gene | CDR3aa | CDR3nt
TRBJ1-4 | TRBV4-2 | - | TRBD1 | CASSQDQRGRGEKLFF | TGTGCCAGCAGCCAAGATCAAAGGGGGCGCGGTGAAAAACTGTTTTTT
TRBJ1-5 | TRBV6-1 | - | TRBD1 | CAGRGGSHQPQHF | TGTGCCGGCAGGGGGGGCAGTCATCAGCCCCAGCATTTT
TRBJ2-1 | TRBV29-1 | - | TRBD1 | CSVEVFGTGMRWQFF | TGCAGCGTTGAAGTTTTCGGGACAGGGATGCGTTGGCAGTTCTTC
TRBJ1-1 | TRBV12-3/TRBV12-4 | - | - | CASSWSLQGNTEAFF | TGTGCCAGCAGTTGGAGTCTACAGGGGAACACTGAAGCTTTCTTT
TRBJ2-2 | TRBV7-8 | many | - | CASSPPLREELFF | TGTGCCAGCAGCCCACCTCTGCGGGAGGAGCTGTTTTTT
TRBJ2-3 | TRBV29-1 | - | TRBD2 | CSVEGTSGSTTDTQYF | TGCAGCGTTGAAGGGACTAGCGGGAGTACCACAGATACGCAGTATTTT
TRBJ2-5 | TRBV3-1 | many | - | CASSRDTETQYF | TGTGCCAGCAGCCGAGACACGGAGACCCAGTACTTC
TRBJ1-1 | TRBV11-2 | - | - | CASSFGRNTEAFF | TGTGCCAGCAGTTTCGGACGGAACACTGAAGCTTTCTTT
TRBJ2-7 | TRBV5-1 | - | - | CASSLASLTGDEQYF | TGCGCCAGCAGTCTAGCTTCATTGACAGGTGACGAGCAGTACTTC
TRBJ1-1 | TRBV7-9 | many | - | CASSLDDNTEAFF | TGTGCCAGCAGCTTAGACGATAACACTGAAGCTTTCTTT
TRBJ2-1 | TRBV6-5 | - | - | CASTPPGVSSYNEQFF | TGTGCCAGCACCCCCCCGGGGGTTAGCTCCTACAATGAGCAGTTCTTC
TRBJ2-1 | TRBV12-3/TRBV12-4 | - | TRBD1 | CASSSRDRGYNEQFF | TGTGCCAGCAGTTCCCGGGACAGGGGTTACAATGAGCAGTTCTTC